This paragraph covers one T cell receptor beta chain sequence. Its specificity is unknown. PCR involved 60 Vbeta and 13 Jbeta primers. Using immunoSEQ multiplex PCR, the repertoire was profiled, and TCRdb retains in-frame clones only, with some absent. The sample lists some 150,000 clones; approximately 81% were seen once. The data belong to a study of cytomegalovirus exposure and HLA in healthy donors. Across the whole study: Unique TCRs from HLA-typed donors, about 78 million of them, were held in an early data release.

Study results and caveats: In an earlier analysis, productive rearrangement rates for most beta V segments clustered near 90% or 30%. Later work associated approximately 17,000 TCR beta sequences with HLA alleles at 0.05 false discovery rate.

The CDR3 totals 15 residues. Per germline, CDR1 MGHDK and CDR2 SYGVNS. V lost 7 bases and J 0 bases, leaving 10 bases between the germline ends. This chain uses TRBV25-1 with TRBJ2-6, with D perhaps TRBD1 (5 bases). Input material: PBMCs. The TCR originated in a woman between 18 and 29 years old in good health and CMV-seronegative. CDR3 in DNA: TGTGCCAGCACCCACAGGACCTCTGGGGCCAACGTCCTGACTTTC. Its translation is CASTHRTSGANVLTF.